This T cell receptor (beta chain) was sequenced during a study of shared clonotypes between healthy human individuals. Study-level points and caveats: Estimated clonotype richness was generally higher in naive than memory subsets.

V shed 6 bases, J shed 0 bases, and the junction held 11 bases outside the gene matches. Germline V gives CDR1 MDHEN, CDR2 SYDVKM. This CDR3 is built from 16 residues. Sorted subsets were amplified in replicate PCRs using approximately 200 ng DNA, approximately 30,000 T cell genomes. TCRdb keeps only in-frame clones here, not all; method: immunoSEQ multiplex PCR. The sample lists some 550,000 clones, less than 98% occurring once. With respect to this clone: The antigen is not known.

The specimen was naive CD4+ T cells sorted from blood. Subset here: CD45RA+ positively selected. This rearrangement joins TRBV28 to TRBJ2-7, with TRBD2 matching 7 bases. This clonotype was obtained from a woman between 25 and 40 years old in good health. Here the CDR3 DNA reads TGTGCCAGCAGCCGGGGAGGGAGTCCAAGCTCCTACGAGCAGTACTTC. Its protein is CASSRGGSPSSYEQYF.